One sample yielded the 19 T cell receptor beta chains listed below, sequenced in a study of blood T cell repertoires in COVID-19. Method: immunoSEQ multiplex PCR; TCRdb's copy keeps in-frame clones and lacks some. The table lists 200,000 to 250,000 clones, approximately 86% of them singletons. The specimen sequenced was PBMCs or T cells enriched from blood (not recorded which). The origin of the receptors is a young woman with acute COVID-19.

The rearrangement joins TRBV6-2 or TRBV6-3 to TRBJ2-7; possible D gene TRBD2, 6 bases. Germline V gene sequence: CDR1 MNHEY, CDR2 SVGEGT. The CDR3 covers 15 residues. The germline V and J ends were trimmed by 2 bases and 2 bases, with 13 bases remaining between them. The DNA for the CDR3 is TGTGCCAGCAGTTACCCCGTGCGGGGCGCCTACGAGCAGTACTTC. Residues: CASSYPVRGAYEQYF.

J is TRBJ1-1 and V is TRBV5-1; 7 bases are a match to TRBD1. V was clipped by 0 bases and J by 4 bases; unmatched bases: 0. The germline V gene encodes CDR1 SGHRS and CDR2 YFSETQ. This CDR3 spans 13 amino acids. Here the CDR3 DNA reads TGCGCCAGCAGCTTGGAGGGGGCCACTGAAGCTTTCTTT. Protein product: CASSLEGATEAFF.

The chain carries TRBV2 and TRBJ1-5; D may be TRBD1 (5 bases). The CDR3 has 15 residues. Germline values: CDR1 SNHLY, CDR2 FYNNEI. V lost 2 bases to trimming and J lost 10 bases, with 18 bases between them. CDR3 coding DNA: TGTGCCAGCAGTGAAATTGCAGGGAATAGCGGTCCCCAGCATTTT. Amino acid sequence: CASSEIAGNSGPQHF.

V is TRBV5-1 and J is TRBJ2-1; D gene uncertain. Trimming took off 2 bases at V and 4 bases at J, with 7 bases between the two ends. The CDR3 runs to 13 residues. The germline V gene has CDR1 SGHRS and CDR2 YFSETQ. In DNA form, the CDR3 reads TGCGCCAGCAGCTTTACAATGTACAATGAGCAGTTCTTC. Protein product: CASSFTMYNEQFF.

The V and J genes are TRBV19 and TRBJ1-6, with a possible D match to TRBD1 (5 bases). Germline V lookup: CDR1 LNHDA, CDR2 SQIVND (reference sequence). The CDR3 runs to 14 residues. Trimming cost V 5 bases and J 8 bases, with 13 bases left between them. DNA of the CDR3: TGTGCCAGTAGTGGCGGGACGGCCTATTCACCCCTCCACTTT. Translated: CASSGGTAYSPLHF.

V gene TRBV5-1 combines with J gene TRBJ1-2, with 9 nucleotides matching TRBD1. Trimming cost V 4 bases and J 6 bases; bases outside gene matches: 7. Germline CDR1 SGHRS, CDR2 YFSETQ. The CDR3 contains 14 residues. The CDR3 loop reads CASSRRDRVDGYTF. The CDR3 region has the DNA TGCGCCAGCAGCCGACGGGACAGGGTTGATGGCTACACCTTC.

This rearrangement joins TRBV28 to TRBJ1-2, with unresolved D. Germline CDR1 reads MDHEN; CDR2 reads SYDVKM. CDR3 length: 11 amino acids. V lost 5 bases to trimming and J lost 4 bases, with 5 bases between them. The DNA of the CDR3 is TGTGCCAGCAGTACAGTCTATGGCTACACCTTC. It is translated as CASSTVYGYTF.

The gene calls are TRBV27 and TRBJ1-1; D possibly corresponds to TRBD1 (6 bases). The CDR3 extends over 14 amino acids. V lost 6 bases to trimming and J lost 0 bases, with 11 bases between them. The germline gives CDR1 MNHEY, CDR2 SMNVEV (reference sequence). As DNA, the CDR3 is TGTGCCAGCAGCCAGGGGAGGGTGAACACTGAAGCTTTCTTT. As protein: CASSQGRVNTEAFF.

The chain links TRBV2 to TRBJ1-5; D perhaps matches TRBD1 (5 bases). The CDR3 is made up of 17 amino acids. Deletions cut 2 bases from V and 4 bases from J, with 18 bases between. The germline gives CDR1 SNHLY, CDR2 FYNNEI. Here the CDR3 DNA reads TGTGCCAGCAGTGAACCCCCGTGGGGGGTAGGGAATCAGCCCCAGCATTTT. Its translation is CASSEPPWGVGNQPQHF.

The chain combines TRBV6-5 with TRBJ1-2, with D unresolved. V shed 6 bases and J shed 8 bases, with 10 bases lying between them. The germline V gene has CDR1 MNHEY and CDR2 SVGAGI. This CDR3 region has 11 residues. CDR3 residues: CASREFGGYTF. The CDR3 DNA sequence: TGTGCCAGCAGGGAGTTTGGGGGCTACACCTTC.

The V gene is TRBV7-9, the J gene TRBJ2-7; TRBD1 agrees at 8 bases. Germline loops: CDR1 SEHNR, CDR2 FQNEAQ (reference sequence). V shed 8 bases, J shed 1 base, and the junction held 10 bases outside the gene matches. This CDR3 contains 15 residues. The CDR3 bases are TGTGCCAGCGCATCACCAGGGGGCGTATCCTACGAGCAGTACTTC. Encoded protein: CASASPGGVSYEQYF.

This clone was detected once. The chain recombines TRBV27 with TRBJ1-1; TRBD1 matches 10 bases. After removal of 4 bases from V and 5 bases from J, the junction contained 10 bases not matched to a gene. Germline V lookup: CDR1 MNHEY, CDR2 SMNVEV (reference sequence). This CDR3 contains 16 residues. Here the CDR3 reads CASSSFRQGAGTEAFF. In DNA, the CDR3 is TGTGCCAGCAGTTCATTTAGACAGGGGGCAGGTACTGAAGCTTTCTTT.

CDR3 amino acids: CASSFVSGDSNQPQHF. The CDR3 coding sequence is TGTGCCAGCAGTTTTGTTTCAGGGGATAGCAATCAGCCCCAGCATTTT. V usage is TRBV28 and J usage is TRBJ1-5; TRBD1 might be the D (6 bases). The germline V gene encodes CDR1 MDHEN and CDR2 SYDVKM. The ends were cut back, 3 bases at V and 0 bases at J, with 12 bases in the middle. There are 16 residues in the CDR3.

The gene calls are TRBV6-6 and TRBJ2-2, with 9 positions matching TRBD2. Trimming at V came to 2 bases and at J to 4 bases, leaving 5 bases not matched to a gene. The CDR3 extends over 16 amino acids. CDR1 and CDR2 from the germline V gene are MNHNY and SVGAGI (reference sequence). CDR3 DNA sequence: TGTGCCAGCAGTTACGGAGCGGGGGGAGGCACCGGGGAGCTGTTTTTT. Encoded protein: CASSYGAGGGTGELFF.

This clone was seen more than once but under ten times. The gene calls are TRBV27 and TRBJ1-2; 7 nucleotides line up with TRBD1. V lost 7 bases, J lost 2 bases, and 1 base stayed unmatched. Per the germline V gene, CDR1 is MNHEY and CDR2 is SMNVEV (reference sequence). The CDR3 contains 12 residues. The CDR3 sequence is CASKGANYGYTF. In DNA, the CDR3 is TGTGCCAGCAAGGGGGCGAACTATGGCTACACCTTC.

The chain employs TRBV6-5 and TRBJ1-1; TRBD1 is a possible D gene (5 bases). CDR1 is MNHEY and CDR2 is SVGAGI in the germline V gene. The CDR3 sequence is 15 residues long. Trimming took off 4 bases at V and 0 bases at J, with 12 bases between the two ends. The CDR3 region has the DNA TGTGCCAGCAGTTTGACAGTCACCTTGAACACTGAAGCTTTCTTT. Its protein is CASSLTVTLNTEAFF.

V gene TRBV5-1 combines with J gene TRBJ2-1; maybe TRBD2 (6 bases). V lost 2 bases and J 1 base, leaving 10 bases between the germline ends. Germline V gene sequence: CDR1 SGHRS, CDR2 YFSETQ. The CDR3 covers 15 residues. As DNA, the CDR3 is TGCGCCAGCAGCTTTTTGGGGGGATCCTACAATGAGCAGTTCTTC. Protein: CASSFLGGSYNEQFF.

This chain links TRBV12-3 or TRBV12-4 with TRBJ2-2; 8 nucleotides agree with TRBD1. CDR3 length: 13 residues. Trimming cost V 11 bases and J 0 bases; bases outside gene matches: 2. The CDR3 protein is CAGGQANTGELFF. The CDR3, as DNA: TGTGCCGGGGGACAGGCGAACACCGGGGAGCTGTTTTTT.

The V and J genes are TRBV2 and TRBJ2-1, with D possibly matching TRBD1 (7 bases). Trimming shortened V by 5 bases and J by 5 bases, and 16 bases separated the two germline ends. Germline loops: CDR1 SNHLY, CDR2 FYNNEI. The CDR3 spans 15 residues. DNA of the CDR3: TGTGCCAGCAGTTATAGGCGGGACAGAAACAATGAGCAGTTCTTC. It specifies CASSYRRDRNNEQFF.